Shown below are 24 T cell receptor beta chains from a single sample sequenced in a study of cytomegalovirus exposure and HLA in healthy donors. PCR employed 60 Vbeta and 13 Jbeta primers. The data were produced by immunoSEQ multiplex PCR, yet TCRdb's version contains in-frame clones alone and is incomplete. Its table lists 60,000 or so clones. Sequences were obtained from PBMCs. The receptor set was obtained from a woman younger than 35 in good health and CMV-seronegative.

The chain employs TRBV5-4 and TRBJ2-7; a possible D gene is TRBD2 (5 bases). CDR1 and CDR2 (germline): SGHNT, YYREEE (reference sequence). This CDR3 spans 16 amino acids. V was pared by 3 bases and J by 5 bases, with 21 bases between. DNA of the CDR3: TGTGCCAGCAGCTCCGCAGTGGGGAGCCAAATCCACGAGCAGTACTTC. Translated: CASSSAVGSQIHEQYF.

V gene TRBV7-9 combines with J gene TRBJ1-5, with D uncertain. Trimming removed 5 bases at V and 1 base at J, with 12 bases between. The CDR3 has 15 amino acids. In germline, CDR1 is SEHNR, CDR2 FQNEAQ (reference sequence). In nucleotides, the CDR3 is TGTGCCAGCAGCCCCCTCCCGTCGAGCAATCAGCCCCAGCATTTT. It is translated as CASSPLPSSNQPQHF. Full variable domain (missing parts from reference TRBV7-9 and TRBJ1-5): DTGVSQNPRHKITKRGQNVTFRCDPISEHNRLYWYRQTLGQGPEFLTYFQNEAQLEKSRLLSDRFSAERPKGSFSTLEIQRTEQGDSAMYLCASSPLPSSNQPQHFGDGTRLSIL.

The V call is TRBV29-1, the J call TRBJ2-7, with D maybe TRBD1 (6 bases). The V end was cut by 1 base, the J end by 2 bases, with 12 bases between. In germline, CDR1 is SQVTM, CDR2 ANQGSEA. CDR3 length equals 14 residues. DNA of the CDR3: TGCAGCGTTGAAGGGACAGCACCCCCCTACGAGCAGTACTTC. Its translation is CSVEGTAPPYEQYF.

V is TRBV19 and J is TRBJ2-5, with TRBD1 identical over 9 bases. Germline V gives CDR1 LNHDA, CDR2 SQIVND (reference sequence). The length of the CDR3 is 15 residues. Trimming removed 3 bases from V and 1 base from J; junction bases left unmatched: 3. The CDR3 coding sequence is TGTGCCAGTAGTATTGGGGACAGGGCCCAAGAGACCCAGTACTTC. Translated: CASSIGDRAQETQYF.

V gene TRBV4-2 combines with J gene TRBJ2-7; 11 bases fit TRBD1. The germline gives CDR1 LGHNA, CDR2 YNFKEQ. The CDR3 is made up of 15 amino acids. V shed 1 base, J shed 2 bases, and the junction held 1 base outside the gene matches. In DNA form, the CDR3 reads TGTGCCAGCAGCCAAGGGACAGGGGGCGCCTACGAGCAGTACTTC. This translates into CASSQGTGGAYEQYF.

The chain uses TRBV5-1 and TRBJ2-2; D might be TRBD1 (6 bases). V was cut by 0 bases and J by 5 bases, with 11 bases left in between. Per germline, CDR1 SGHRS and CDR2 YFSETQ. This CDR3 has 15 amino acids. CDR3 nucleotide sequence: TGCGCCAGCAGCTTGGCGGGAAGGGGGACCGGGGAGCTGTTTTTT. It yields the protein CASSLAGRGTGELFF.

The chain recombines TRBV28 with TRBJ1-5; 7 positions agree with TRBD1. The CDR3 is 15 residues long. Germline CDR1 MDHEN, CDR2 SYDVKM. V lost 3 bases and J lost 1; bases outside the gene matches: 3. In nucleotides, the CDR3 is TGTGCCAGCAGTTTTCGACAGGGAAGCAATCAGCCCCAGCATTTT. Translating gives CASSFRQGSNQPQHF. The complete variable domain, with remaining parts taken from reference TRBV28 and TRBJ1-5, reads DVKVTQSSRYLVKRTGEKVFLECVQDMDHENMFWYRQDPGLGLRLIYFSYDVKMKEKGDIPEGYSVSREKKERFSLILESASTNQTSMYLCASSFRQGSNQPQHFGDGTRLSIL.

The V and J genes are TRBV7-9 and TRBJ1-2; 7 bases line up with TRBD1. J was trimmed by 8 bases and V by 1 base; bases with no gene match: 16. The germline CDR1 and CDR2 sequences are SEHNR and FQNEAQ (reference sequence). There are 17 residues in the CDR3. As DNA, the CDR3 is TGTGCCAGCAGCTTAGGAGGGTCGGACAGGCGGGGAGAAGGCTACACCTTC. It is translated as CASSLGGSDRRGEGYTF.

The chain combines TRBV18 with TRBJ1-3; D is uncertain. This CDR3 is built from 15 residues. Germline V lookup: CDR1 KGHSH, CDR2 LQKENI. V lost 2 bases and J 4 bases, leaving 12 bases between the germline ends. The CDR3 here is CASSPLRLSGNTIYF. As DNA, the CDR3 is TGTGCCAGCTCACCATTGAGGCTATCAGGAAACACCATATATTTT.

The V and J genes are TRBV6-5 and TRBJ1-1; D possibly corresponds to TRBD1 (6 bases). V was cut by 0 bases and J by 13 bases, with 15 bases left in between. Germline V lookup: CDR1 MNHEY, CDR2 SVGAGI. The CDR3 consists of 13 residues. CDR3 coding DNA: TGTGCCAGCAGTTACTCAGGGGGTTCGGGGGGTTTCTTT. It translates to CASSYSGGSGGFF.

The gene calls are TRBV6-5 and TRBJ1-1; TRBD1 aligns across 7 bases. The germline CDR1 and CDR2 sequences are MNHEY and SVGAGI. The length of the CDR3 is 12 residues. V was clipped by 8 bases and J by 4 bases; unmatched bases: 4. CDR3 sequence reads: CASQGGSTEAFF. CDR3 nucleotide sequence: TGTGCCAGCCAGGGGGGTAGCACTGAAGCTTTCTTT.

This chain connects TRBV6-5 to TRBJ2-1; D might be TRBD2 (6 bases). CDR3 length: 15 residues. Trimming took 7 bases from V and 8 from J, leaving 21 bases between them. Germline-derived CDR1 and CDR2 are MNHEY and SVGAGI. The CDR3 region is CASTPEGQWADEQFF. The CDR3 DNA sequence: TGTGCCAGCACCCCGGAGGGGCAGTGGGCGGATGAGCAGTTCTTC.

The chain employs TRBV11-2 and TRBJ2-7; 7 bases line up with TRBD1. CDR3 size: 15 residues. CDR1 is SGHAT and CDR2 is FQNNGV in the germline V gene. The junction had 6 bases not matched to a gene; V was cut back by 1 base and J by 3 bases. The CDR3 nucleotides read TGTGCCAGCAGCTTAGGACCGGGACAGCACTACGAGCAGTACTTC. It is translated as CASSLGPGQHYEQYF.

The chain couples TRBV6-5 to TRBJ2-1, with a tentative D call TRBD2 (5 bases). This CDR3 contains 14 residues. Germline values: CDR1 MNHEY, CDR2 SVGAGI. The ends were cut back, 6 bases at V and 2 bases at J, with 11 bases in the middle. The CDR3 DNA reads TGTGCCAGCAGGTTAGCGCTCACCTACAATGAGCAGTTCTTC. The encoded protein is CASRLALTYNEQFF.

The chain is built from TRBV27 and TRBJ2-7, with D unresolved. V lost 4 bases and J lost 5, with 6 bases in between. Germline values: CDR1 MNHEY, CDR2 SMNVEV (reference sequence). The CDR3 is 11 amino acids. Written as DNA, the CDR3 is TGTGCCAGCAGTTCTATAAACGAGCAGTACTTC. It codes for CASSSINEQYF.

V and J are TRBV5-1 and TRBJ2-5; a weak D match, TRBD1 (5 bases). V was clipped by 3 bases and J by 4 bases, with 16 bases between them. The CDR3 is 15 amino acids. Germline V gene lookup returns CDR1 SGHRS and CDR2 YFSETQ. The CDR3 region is CASSSGGARLETQYF. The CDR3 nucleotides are TGCGCCAGCAGCTCTGGTGGGGCTCGGTTAGAGACCCAGTACTTC.

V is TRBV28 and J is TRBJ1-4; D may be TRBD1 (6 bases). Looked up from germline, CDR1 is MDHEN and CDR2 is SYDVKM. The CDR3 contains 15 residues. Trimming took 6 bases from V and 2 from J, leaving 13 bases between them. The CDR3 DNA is TGTGCCAGCAGCCAGGGGCAGGCGACTAATGAAAAACTGTTTTTT. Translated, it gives CASSQGQATNEKLFF.

The CDR3 protein is CASSLGGTGEQPQHF. The CDR3, as DNA: TGCGCCAGCAGCTTGGGCGGGACAGGGGAACAGCCCCAGCATTTT. This chain uses TRBV5-1 with TRBJ1-5; 10 bases line up with TRBD1. The germline V gene encodes CDR1 SGHRS and CDR2 YFSETQ. The CDR3 is 15 residues long. The junction had 4 bases not matched to a gene; V was cut back by 0 bases and J by 7 bases.

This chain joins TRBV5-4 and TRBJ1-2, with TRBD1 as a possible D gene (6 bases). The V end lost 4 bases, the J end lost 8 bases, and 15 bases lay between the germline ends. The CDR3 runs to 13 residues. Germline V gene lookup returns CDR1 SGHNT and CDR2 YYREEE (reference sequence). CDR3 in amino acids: CASSEQGIRGYTF. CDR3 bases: TGTGCCAGCAGCGAACAGGGAATCCGGGGCTACACCTTC.

CDR3 nucleotides: TGTGCCAGCAGCCCACCCGCCGGGACCATATATTTT. This sequence encodes CASSPPAGTIYF. The chain couples TRBV5-4 to TRBJ1-3; D remains ambiguous. Looked up from germline, CDR1 is SGHNT and CDR2 is YYREEE (reference sequence). This CDR3 is 12 amino acids long. V was trimmed by 4 bases and J by 10 bases, leaving 12 bases between them.

As DNA, the CDR3 is TGTGCCAGCAGTGTGATGTCGGGACAGACATATCAGCCCCAGCATTTT. This codes for CASSVMSGQTYQPQHF. V is TRBV6-1 and J is TRBJ1-5; 7 bases agree with TRBD1. V gave up 4 bases and J gave up 5 bases; unmatched junction bases: 11. The CDR3 extends over 16 amino acids. CDR1 is MNHNS, CDR2 SASEGT, per germline.

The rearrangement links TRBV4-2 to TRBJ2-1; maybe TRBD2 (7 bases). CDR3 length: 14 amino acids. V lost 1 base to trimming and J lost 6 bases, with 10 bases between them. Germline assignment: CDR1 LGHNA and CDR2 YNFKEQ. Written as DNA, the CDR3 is TGTGCCAGCAGCCAAGCGGGGGGCGGCAATGAGCAGTTCTTC. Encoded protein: CASSQAGGGNEQFF.

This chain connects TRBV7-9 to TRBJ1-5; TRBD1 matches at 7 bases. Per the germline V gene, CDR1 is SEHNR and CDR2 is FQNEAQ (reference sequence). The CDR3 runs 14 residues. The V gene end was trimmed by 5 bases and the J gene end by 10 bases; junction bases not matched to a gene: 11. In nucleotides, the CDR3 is TGTGCCAGCAGCGGCAATACAGGGGCAGGTCCCCAGCATTTT. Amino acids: CASSGNTGAGPQHF.

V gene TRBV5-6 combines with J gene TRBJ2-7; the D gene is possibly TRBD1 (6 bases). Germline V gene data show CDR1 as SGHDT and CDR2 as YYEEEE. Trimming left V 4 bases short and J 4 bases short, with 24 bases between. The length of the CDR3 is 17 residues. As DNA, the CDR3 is TGTGCCAGCAGCCCTACGATACTGGGGGCAACGGGTTACGAGCAGTACTTC. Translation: CASSPTILGATGYEQYF.